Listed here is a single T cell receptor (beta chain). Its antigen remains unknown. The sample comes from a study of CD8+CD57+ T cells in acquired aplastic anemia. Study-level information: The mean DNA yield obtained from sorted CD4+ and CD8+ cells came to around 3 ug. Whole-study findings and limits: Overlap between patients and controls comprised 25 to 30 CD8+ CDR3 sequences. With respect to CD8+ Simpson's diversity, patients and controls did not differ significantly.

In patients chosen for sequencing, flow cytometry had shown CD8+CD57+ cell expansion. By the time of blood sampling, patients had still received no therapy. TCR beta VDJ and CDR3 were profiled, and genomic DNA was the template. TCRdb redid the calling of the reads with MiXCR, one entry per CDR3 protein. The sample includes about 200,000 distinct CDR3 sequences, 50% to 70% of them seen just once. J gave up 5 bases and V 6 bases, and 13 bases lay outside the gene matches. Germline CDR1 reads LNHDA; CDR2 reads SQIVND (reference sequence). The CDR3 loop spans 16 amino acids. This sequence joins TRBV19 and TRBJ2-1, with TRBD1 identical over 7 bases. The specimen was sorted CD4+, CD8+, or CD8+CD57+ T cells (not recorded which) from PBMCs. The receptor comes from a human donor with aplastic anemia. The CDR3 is CASRGLVRGQNNEQFF. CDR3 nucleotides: TGTGCCAGTAGGGGGCTAGTTCGGGGACAGAACAATGAGCAGTTCTTC.